The 3 T cell receptor beta chains below were found in one sample sequenced in a study of CXCR3-negative and CXCR3-positive naive CD8 T cells. UMI-labeled 5' RACE yielded the TRB cDNA libraries. TCRdb re-called the 5' RACE reads and gives one entry per CDR3 protein, without DNA. Recorded for this sample: 84,000 or so distinct CDR3 sequences. Sequencing was carried out using naive CXCR3- CD8+ T cells from blood. Noted subset: CD45RO-CCR7+CD27+CD95- naive CD8+ T cells lacking CXCR3 (TNR3-). Source of these receptors: a human donor in good health. Some clones in this sample may be carry-over from other donors' samples.

The chain recombines TRBV16 with TRBJ2-1; the D gene TCRdb calls, TRBD1, cannot be checked with no DNA. This CDR3 region has 15 residues. CDR1 and CDR2 (germline): KGHSY, FQNENV. This CDR3 reads CASLFEGARGNEQFF.

The chain employs TRBV29-1 and TRBJ1-5. Germline CDR1 is SQVTM and CDR2 is ANQGSEA. The length of the CDR3 is 14 residues. Here the CDR3 reads CSVEDVQVDQPQHF.

The rearrangement uses TRBV20-1 and TRBJ2-1; lacking DNA, the TRBD2 call made by TCRdb goes unchecked. Germline values: CDR1 DFQATT, CDR2 SNEGSKA (reference sequence). The CDR3 has 14 residues. The CDR3 protein is CSAPHPAGVSEQFF.